This T cell receptor beta chain was profiled in a study of blood T cell repertoires in COVID-19. In the study overall: Samples of COVID-19 (acute and convalescent) were obtained from the United States, Italy and Spain. In each case, the material was cDNA or gDNA derived from T cells, B-cell-depleted T cells, or PBMCs.

The CDR3 runs to 15 residues. The germline V and J ends were trimmed by 3 bases and 0 bases, with 8 bases remaining between them. From germline, CDR1 is KGHDR and CDR2 SFDVKD. Study processing details: Amplification of reference gene primers was used by the study to estimate nucleated cell counts. Profiling relied on immunoSEQ multiplex PCR, and the TCRdb table lists in-frame clones only, not all of them. V, J and clone size are those of that table, while D and trimming were read from the DNA. The data contain 150,000 to 200,000 clones, 65% to 85% of them singletons. This sequence was found in a woman aged 80 or over with active or convalescent COVID-19. The J gene is TRBJ2-1, the V gene TRBV24-1; D is undetermined. Sequencing was done on a sample of peripheral blood. The CDR3 loop reads CATSDGLSSYNEQFF. CDR3 DNA sequence: TGTGCCACCAGTGATGGTCTCAGCTCCTACAATGAGCAGTTCTTC.